This T cell receptor beta chain was observed in a study of T cell clones after liver transplantation. Study overall: A pre-transplant mixed lymphocyte reaction with TCRbeta sequencing defined graft-donor-reactive clones followed in post-transplant blood. Samples came pre-transplant, pre-randomization before withdrawal, and post-randomization after withdrawal ended. Study-wide findings and caveats: Graft donor-reactive T cells possibly entered the graft instead of undergoing deletion. Low donor cell numbers restricted donor-reactive repertoire measurement in two subjects.

This clone is medium-sized by share. The antigen is unknown. TCRdb's table, derived via immunoSEQ multiplex PCR, lists solely in-frame clones and lacks some. This sample has nearly 55,000 clones, with less than 85% found just once. The CDR3 consists of 14 residues. Trimming stripped 2 bases from V and 1 base from J, with 9 bases between. Germline CDR1 and CDR2: SGDLS and YYNGEE. The sample here was CD4+ T cells from blood, taken before liver transplant. The sequence was obtained from a human donor who received a liver transplant. V and J are TRBV9 and TRBJ2-5; tentative D call: TRBD1 (5 bases). This CDR3 reads CASSVRVGQETQYF. The CDR3 coding sequence is TGTGCCAGCAGCGTCAGGGTGGGCCAAGAGACCCAGTACTTC.